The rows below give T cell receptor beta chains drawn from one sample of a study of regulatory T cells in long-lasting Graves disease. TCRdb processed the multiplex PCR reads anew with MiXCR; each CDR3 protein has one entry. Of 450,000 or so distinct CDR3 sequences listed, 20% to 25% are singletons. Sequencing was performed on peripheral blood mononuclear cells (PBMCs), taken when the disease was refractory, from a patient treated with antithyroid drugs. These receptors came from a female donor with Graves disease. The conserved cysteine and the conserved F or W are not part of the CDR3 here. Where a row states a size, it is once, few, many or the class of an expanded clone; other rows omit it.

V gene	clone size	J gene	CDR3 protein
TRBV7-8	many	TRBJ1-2	ASSDSQGYYGYT
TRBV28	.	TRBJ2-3	ASSLGLAGHTDTQY
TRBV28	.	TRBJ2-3	AGSSEGLAGRNTQY
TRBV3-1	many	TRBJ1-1	ASSHLNTEAF
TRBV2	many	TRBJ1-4	ASSWEKLF
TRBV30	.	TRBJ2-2	AWSQPGTGDTGELF
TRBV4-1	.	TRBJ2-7	ASSQVGLQGKSYEQY
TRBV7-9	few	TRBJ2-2	ASSADPGTGGTGELF
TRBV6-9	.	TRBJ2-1	ASSYHGGGSSYNEQF
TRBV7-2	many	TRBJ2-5	ASSSLLSGGVETQY
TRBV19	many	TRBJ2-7	ASSPQTGDYEQY
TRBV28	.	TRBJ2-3	ASSSLAGGTDTQY
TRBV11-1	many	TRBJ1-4	ASSPADRRNEKLF
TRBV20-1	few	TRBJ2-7	SARVYRGFFEEQY
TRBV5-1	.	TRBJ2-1	ASTLGTSRPYNEQF
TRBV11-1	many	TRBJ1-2	ASSFNRNYGYT
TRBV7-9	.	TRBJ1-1	ASSLGGRQNTEAF
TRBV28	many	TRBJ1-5	ASSKSRGVDQPQH
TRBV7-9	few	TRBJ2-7	ASSPWGVYEQY
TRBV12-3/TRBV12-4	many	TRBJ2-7	ASSFYGGEGEQY
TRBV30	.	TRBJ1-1	AWGLDAMNTEAF
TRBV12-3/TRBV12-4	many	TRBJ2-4	ASSLTDRSGN
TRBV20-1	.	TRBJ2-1	SVPGTSNYNEQF
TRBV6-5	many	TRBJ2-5	ASSYSMVEQETQY
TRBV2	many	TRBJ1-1	ASSTLGDKGGNTEAF
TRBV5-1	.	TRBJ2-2	ASSWTDLTGELF
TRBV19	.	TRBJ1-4	ASSSTGGYEKLF
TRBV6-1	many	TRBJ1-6	ASRDSGAGDSPLH
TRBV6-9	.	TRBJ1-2	ASSYPDMGGYGYT
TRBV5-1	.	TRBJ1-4	ASSPEAGDEKLF
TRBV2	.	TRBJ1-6	ASGTGGYNSPLH
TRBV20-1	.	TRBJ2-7	SASNRDGTYEQY
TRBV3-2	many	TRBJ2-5	ASSQASRQFQETQY
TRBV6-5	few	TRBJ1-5	ASSYSSRALGSALPQH
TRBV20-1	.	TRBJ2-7	SAMQGDYEQY
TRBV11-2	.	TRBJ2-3	ASSFELQGGDTQY
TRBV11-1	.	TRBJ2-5	ASSLDGSGIVRETQY
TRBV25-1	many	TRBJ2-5	ASSEFSSGSVETQY
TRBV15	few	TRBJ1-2	ATSREGGYGYT
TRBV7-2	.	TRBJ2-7	ASSLEVSGRDYEQY
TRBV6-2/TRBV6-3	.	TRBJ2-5	ASRPIAGRSQETQY
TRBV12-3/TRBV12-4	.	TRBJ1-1	ASDLDLRGEAF
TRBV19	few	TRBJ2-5	ASISTGDPQETQY
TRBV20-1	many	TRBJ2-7	SASRLAGGPNEQY
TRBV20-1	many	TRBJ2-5	SARDGSTEETQY
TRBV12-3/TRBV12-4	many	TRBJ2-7	ASSLSTPDRGDEQY
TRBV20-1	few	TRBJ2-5	SARDHGRAQETQY
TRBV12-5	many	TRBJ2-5	ASGLVLARPKEETQY
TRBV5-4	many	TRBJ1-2	ASSSGQGNYGYT
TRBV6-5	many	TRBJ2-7	ASSYLVRGDEQY
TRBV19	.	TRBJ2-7	ASSSAANGEQY
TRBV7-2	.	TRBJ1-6	ASSSTRTNSPLH